This T cell receptor (beta chain) was captured in a study of blood T cell repertoires in COVID-19. Study-wide background: Spain, Italy and the United States supplied samples that represented acute and convalescent COVID-19. In each case, the material was cDNA or gDNA derived from T cells, B-cell-depleted T cells, or PBMCs.

In the original workflow: Using reference gene primer amplification, nucleated cell counts were estimated. Assay used: immunoSEQ multiplex PCR; TCRdb lists only in-frame clones, some missing. Clonal size and the V and J genes are those of that table, whereas D and trimming came from the DNA. Of 130,000 to 150,000 clones detected, 88% appear once; the ten largest clones hold roughly 2.1%. Material for sequencing was peripheral blood. The sequence derives from a human donor in a cohort sampled during active COVID-19.

The CDR3 here is CASSPLAGNTDTQYF. DNA of the CDR3: TGTGCCAGCAGCCCACTAGCGGGGAACACAGATACGCAGTATTTT. The genes are TRBV7-2 and TRBJ2-3; 10 nucleotides agree with TRBD2. The CDR3 runs to 15 residues. V lost 5 bases to trimming and J lost 2 bases; unmatched junction nucleotides: 4. Germline CDR1 reads SGHTA; CDR2 reads FQGNSA. The full variable domain, rest sourced from reference TRBV7-2 and TRBJ2-3, is GAGVSQSPSNKVTEKGKDVELRCDPISGHTALYWYRQSLGQGLEFLIYFQGNSAPDKSGLPSDRFSAERTGGSVSTLTIQRTQQEDSAVYLCASSPLAGNTDTQYFGPGTRLTVL.